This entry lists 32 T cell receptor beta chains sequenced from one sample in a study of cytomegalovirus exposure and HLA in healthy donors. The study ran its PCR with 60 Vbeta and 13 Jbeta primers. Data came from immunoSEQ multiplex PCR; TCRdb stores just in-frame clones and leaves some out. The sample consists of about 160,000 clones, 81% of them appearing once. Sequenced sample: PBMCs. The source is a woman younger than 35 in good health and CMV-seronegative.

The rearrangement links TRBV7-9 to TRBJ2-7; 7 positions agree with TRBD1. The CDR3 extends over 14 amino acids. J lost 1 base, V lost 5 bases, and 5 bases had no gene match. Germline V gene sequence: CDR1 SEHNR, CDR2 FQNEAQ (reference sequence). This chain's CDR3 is CASSQGQSSYEQYF. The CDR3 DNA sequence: TGTGCCAGCAGCCAGGGACAGAGTTCCTACGAGCAGTACTTC.

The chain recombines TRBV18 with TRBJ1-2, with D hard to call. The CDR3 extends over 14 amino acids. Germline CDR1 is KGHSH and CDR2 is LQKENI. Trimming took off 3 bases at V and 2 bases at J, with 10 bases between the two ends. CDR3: CASSPSARNYGYTF. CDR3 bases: TGTGCCAGCTCACCCTCAGCCAGGAACTATGGCTACACCTTC.

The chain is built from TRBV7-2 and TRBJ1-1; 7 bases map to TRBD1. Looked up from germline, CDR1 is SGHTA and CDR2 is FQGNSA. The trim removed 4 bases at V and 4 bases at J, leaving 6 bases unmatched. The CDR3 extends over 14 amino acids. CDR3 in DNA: TGTGCCAGCAGCTCAGGACAGGAAACCACTGAAGCTTTCTTT. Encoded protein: CASSSGQETTEAFF.

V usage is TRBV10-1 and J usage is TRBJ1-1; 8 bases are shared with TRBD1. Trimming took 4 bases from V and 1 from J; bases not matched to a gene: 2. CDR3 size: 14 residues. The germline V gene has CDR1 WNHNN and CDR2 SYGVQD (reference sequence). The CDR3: CASSAGGKNTEAFF. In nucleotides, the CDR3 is TGCGCCAGCAGTGCAGGGGGCAAGAACACTGAAGCTTTCTTT.

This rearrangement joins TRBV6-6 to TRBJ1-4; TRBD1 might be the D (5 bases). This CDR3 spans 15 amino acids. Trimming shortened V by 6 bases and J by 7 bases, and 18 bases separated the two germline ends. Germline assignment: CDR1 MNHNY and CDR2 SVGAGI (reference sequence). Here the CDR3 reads CASRKNGGTGEKLFF. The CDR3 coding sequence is TGTGCCAGCAGAAAAAACGGCGGGACGGGTGAAAAACTGTTTTTT.

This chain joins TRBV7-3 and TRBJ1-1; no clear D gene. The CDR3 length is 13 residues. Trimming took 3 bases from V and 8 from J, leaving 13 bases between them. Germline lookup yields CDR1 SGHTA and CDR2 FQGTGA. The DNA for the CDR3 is TGTGCCAGCAGCTTCACAGCGTCGGGGGAAGCTTTCTTT. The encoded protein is CASSFTASGEAFF.

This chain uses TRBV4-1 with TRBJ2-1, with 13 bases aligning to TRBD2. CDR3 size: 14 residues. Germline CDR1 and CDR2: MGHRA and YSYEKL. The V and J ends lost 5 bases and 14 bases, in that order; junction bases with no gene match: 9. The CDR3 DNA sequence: TGCGCCAGCAGCGAAAGGACTAGCGGGAGTTCCGAGTTCTTC. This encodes CASSERTSGSSEFF.

CDR3 sequence (DNA): TGTGCCAGCAGCTCCCTGGGTCCAGGGAACACTGAAGCTTTCTTT. Protein: CASSSLGPGNTEAFF. The V and J genes are TRBV7-8 and TRBJ1-1; D unresolved. This CDR3 comprises 15 residues. Trimming left V 4 bases short and J 1 base short, with 13 bases between. Germline lookup yields CDR1 SGHVS and CDR2 FQNEAQ.

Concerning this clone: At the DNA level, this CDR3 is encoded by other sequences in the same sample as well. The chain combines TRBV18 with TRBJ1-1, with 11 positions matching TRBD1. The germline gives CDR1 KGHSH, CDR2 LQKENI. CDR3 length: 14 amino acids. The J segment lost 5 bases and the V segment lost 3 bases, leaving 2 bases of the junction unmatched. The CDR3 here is CASSPGQGATEAFF. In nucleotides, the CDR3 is TGTGCCAGCTCACCCGGACAGGGGGCGACTGAAGCTTTCTTT.

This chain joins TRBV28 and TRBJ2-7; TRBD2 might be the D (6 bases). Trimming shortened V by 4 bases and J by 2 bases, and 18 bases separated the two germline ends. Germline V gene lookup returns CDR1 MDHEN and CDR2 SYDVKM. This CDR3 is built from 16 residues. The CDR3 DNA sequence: TGTGCCAGCAGTTCCCCACATCTAGCGCCAACCTACGAGCAGTACTTC. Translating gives CASSSPHLAPTYEQYF.

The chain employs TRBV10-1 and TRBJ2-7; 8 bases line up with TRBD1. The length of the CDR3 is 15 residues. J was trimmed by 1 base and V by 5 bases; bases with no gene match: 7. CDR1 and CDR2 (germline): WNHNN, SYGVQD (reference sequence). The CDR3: CASSWDRIGSYEQYF. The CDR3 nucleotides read TGCGCCAGCAGTTGGGACAGGATAGGTTCCTACGAGCAGTACTTC.

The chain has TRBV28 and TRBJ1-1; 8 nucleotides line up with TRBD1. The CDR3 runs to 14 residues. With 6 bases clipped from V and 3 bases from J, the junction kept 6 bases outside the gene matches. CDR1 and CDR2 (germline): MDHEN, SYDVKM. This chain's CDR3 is CASSPGTGHTEAFF. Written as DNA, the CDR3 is TGTGCCAGCAGCCCGGGGACAGGCCACACTGAAGCTTTCTTT.

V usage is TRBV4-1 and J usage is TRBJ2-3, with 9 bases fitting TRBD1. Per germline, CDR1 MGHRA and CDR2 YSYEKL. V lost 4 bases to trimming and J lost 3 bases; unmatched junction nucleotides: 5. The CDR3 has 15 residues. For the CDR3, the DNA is TGCGCCAGCAGCCCGAGAGGACAGGGGACAGATACGCAGTATTTT. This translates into CASSPRGQGTDTQYF.

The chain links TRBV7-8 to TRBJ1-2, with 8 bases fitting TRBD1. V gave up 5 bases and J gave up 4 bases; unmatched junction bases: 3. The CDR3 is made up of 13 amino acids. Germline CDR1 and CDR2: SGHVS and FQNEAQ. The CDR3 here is CASSDRGGYGYTF. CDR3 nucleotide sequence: TGTGCCAGCAGCGACAGGGGCGGCTATGGCTACACCTTC.

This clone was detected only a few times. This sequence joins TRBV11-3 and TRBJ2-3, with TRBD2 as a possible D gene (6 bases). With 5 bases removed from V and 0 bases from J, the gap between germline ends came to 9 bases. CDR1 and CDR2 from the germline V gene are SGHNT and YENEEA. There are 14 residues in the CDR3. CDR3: CASSGGLSTDTQYF. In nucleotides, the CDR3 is TGTGCCAGCAGCGGGGGACTGAGCACAGATACGCAGTATTTT. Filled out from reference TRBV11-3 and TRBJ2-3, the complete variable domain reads EAGVVQSPRYKIIEKKQPVAFWCNPISGHNTLYWYLQNLGQGPELLIRYENEEAVDDSQLPKDRFSAERLKGVDSTLKIQPAELGDSAVYLCASSGGLSTDTQYFGPGTRLTVL.

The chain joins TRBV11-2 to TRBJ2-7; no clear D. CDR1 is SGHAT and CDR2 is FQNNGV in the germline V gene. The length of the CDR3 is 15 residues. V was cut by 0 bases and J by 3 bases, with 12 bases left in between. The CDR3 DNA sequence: TGTGCCAGCAGCTTAGACCGATGGAGTAGCTACGAGCAGTACTTC. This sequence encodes CASSLDRWSSYEQYF. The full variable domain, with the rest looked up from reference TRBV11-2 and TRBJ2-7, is EAGVAQSPRYKIIEKRQSVAFWCNPISGHATLYWYQQILGQGPKLLIQFQNNGVVDDSQLPKDRFSAERLKGVDSTLKIQPAKLEDSAVYLCASSLDRWSSYEQYFGPGTRLTVT.

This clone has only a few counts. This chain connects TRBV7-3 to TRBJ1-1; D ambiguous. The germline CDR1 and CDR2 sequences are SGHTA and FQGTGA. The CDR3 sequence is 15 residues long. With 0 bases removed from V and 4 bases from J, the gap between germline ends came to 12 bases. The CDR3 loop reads CASSLTGPGITEAFF. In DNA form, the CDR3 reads TGTGCCAGCAGCTTAACTGGTCCGGGAATCACTGAAGCTTTCTTT.

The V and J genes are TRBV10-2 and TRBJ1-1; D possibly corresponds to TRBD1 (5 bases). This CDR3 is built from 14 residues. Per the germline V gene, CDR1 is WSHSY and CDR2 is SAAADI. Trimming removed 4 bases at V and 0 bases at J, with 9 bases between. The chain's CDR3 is CASSGGGLNTEAFF. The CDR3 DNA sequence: TGCGCCAGCAGTGGGGGGGGATTGAACACTGAAGCTTTCTTT.

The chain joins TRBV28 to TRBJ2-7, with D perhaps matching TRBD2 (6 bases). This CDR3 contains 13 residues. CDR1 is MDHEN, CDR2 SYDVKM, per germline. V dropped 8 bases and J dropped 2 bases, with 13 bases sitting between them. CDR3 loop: CASGGWGPYEQYF. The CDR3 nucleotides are TGTGCCAGCGGAGGGTGGGGACCCTACGAGCAGTACTTC.

CDR3 nucleotide sequence: TGTGCCAGCAGCGTCGACAGGAACACAGATACGCAGTATTTT. It encodes CASSVDRNTDTQYF. V is TRBV9 and J is TRBJ2-3, with D possibly being TRBD1 (6 bases). Trimming pared 2 bases from V and 2 bases from J, leaving 9 bases between. The CDR3 runs 14 residues. Germline V gives CDR1 SGDLS, CDR2 YYNGEE.

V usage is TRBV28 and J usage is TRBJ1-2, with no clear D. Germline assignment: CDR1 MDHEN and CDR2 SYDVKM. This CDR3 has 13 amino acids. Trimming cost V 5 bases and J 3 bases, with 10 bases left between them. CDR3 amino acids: CASSQSKDYGYTF. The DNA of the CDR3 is TGTGCCAGCAGTCAGTCCAAAGACTATGGCTACACCTTC.

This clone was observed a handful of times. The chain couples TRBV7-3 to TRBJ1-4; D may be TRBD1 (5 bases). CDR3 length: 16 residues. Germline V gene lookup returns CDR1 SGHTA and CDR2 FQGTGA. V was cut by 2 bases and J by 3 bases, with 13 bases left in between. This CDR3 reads CASSLLYGAANEKLFF. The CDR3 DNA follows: TGTGCCAGCAGCTTATTGTATGGGGCAGCTAATGAAAAACTGTTTTTT.

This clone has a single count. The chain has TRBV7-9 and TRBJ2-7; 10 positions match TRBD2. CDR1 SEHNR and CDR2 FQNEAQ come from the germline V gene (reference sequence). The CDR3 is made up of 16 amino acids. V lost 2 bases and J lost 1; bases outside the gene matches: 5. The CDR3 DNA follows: TGTGCCAGCAGCTTAAGCGGTAGCGGGGGGTCCTACGAGCAGTACTTC. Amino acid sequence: CASSLSGSGGSYEQYF.

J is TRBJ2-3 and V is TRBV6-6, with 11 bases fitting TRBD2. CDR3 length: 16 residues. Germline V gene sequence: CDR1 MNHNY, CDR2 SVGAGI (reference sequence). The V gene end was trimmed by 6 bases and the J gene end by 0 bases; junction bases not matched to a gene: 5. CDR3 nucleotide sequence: TGTGCCAGCAGACCTAGCGGGAGGATCAGCACAGATACGCAGTATTTT. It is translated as CASRPSGRISTDTQYF.

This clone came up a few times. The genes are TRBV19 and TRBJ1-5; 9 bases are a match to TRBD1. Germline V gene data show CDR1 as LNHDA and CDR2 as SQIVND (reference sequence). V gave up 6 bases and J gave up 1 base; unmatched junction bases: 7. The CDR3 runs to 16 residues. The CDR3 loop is CASSKTGGKSNQPQHF. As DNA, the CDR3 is TGTGCCAGTAGCAAAACAGGGGGCAAGAGCAATCAGCCCCAGCATTTT.

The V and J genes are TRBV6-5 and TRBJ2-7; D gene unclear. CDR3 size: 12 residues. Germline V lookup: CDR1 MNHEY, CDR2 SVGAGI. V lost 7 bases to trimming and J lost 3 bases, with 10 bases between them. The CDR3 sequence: CASKSAGYEQYF. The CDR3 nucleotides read TGTGCCAGCAAAAGCGCCGGCTACGAGCAGTACTTC.

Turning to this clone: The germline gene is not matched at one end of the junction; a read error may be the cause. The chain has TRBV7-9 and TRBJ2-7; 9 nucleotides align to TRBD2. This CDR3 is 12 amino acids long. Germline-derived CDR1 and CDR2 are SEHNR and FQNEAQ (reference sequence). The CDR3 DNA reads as TGTTCCAGCAGCTTAGCGGGAGACGAGCAGTACTTC. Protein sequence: CSSSLAGDEQYF.

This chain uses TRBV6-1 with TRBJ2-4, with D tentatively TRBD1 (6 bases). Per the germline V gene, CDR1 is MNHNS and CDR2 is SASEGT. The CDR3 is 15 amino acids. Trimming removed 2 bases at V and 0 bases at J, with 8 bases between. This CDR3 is CASSEQGLAKNIQYF. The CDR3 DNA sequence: TGTGCCAGCAGTGAACAGGGGTTAGCCAAAAACATTCAGTACTTC.

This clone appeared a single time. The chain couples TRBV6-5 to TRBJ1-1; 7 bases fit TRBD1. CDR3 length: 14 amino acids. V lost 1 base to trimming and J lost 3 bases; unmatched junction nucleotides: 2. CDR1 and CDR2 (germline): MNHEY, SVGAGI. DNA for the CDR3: TGTGCCAGCAGTTACTACGGGACAGACACTGAAGCTTTCTTT. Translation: CASSYYGTDTEAFF.

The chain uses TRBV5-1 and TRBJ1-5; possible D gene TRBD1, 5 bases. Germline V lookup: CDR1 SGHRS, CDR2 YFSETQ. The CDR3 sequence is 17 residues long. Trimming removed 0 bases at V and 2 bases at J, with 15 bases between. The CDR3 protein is CASSLAGGKWGNQPQHF. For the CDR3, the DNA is TGCGCCAGCAGCTTGGCCGGGGGGAAGTGGGGCAATCAGCCCCAGCATTTT.

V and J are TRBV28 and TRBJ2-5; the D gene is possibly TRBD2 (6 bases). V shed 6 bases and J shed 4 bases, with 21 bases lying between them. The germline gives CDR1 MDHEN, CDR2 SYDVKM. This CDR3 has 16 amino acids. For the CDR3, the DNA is TGTGCCAGCAGACCGATGGCGGGAACTAAGGGAGAGACCCAGTACTTC. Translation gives CASRPMAGTKGETQYF.

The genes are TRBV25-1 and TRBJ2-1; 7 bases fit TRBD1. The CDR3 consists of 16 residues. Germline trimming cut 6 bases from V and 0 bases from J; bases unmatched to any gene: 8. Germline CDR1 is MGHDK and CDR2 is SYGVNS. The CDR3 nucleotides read TGTGCCAGCAGCCTAGGACAGGCAAACTCCTACAATGAGCAGTTCTTC. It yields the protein CASSLGQANSYNEQFF.